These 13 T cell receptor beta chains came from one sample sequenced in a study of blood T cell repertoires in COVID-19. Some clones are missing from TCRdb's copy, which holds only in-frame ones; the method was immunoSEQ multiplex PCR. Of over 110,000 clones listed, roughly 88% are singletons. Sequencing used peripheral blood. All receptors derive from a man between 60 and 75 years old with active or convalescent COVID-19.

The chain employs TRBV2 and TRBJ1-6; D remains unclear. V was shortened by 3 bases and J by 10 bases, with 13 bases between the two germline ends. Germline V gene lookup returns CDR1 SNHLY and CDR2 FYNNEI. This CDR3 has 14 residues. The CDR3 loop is CASSDRGVGSPLHF. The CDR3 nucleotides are TGTGCCAGCAGTGATCGCGGGGTGGGGTCACCCCTCCACTTT.

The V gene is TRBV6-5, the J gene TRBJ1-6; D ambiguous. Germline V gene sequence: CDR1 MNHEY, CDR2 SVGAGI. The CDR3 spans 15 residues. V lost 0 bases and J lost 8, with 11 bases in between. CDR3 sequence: CASSYSAQLYSPLHF. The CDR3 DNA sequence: TGTGCCAGCAGTTACTCAGCGCAGTTATATTCACCCCTCCACTTT.

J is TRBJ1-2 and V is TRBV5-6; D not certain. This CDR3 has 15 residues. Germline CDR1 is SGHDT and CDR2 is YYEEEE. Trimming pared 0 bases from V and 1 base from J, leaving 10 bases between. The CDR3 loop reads CASSLVGVGNYGYTF. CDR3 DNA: TGTGCCAGCAGCTTGGTTGGAGTGGGTAACTATGGCTACACCTTC.

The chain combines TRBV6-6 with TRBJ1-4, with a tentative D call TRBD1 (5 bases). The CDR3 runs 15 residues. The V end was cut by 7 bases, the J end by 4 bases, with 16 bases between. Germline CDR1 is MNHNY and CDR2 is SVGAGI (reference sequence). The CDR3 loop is CASILDTGGNEKLFF. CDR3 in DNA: TGTGCCAGCATTCTTGATACCGGGGGTAATGAAAAACTGTTTTTT.

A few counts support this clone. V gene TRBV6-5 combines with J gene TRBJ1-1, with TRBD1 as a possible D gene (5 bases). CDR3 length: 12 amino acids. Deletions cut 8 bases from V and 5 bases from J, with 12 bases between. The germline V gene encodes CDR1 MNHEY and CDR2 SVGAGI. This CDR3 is CASVRDLTEAFF. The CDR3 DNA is TGTGCCAGCGTCAGGGATTTAACTGAAGCTTTCTTT.

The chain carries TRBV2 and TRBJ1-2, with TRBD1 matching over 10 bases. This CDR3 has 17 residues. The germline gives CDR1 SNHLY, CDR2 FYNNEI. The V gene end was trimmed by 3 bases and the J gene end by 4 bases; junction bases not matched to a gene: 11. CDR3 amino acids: CASSDRDGTGVSYGYTF. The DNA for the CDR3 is TGTGCCAGCAGTGATAGGGACGGGACAGGGGTTTCCTATGGCTACACCTTC.

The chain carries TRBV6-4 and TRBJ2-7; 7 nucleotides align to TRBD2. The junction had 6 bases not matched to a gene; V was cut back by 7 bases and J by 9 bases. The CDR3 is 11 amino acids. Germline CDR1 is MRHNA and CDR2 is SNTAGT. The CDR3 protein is CASTRGDGQYV. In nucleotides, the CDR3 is TGTGCCAGCACCCGGGGGGACGGGCAGTACGTC.

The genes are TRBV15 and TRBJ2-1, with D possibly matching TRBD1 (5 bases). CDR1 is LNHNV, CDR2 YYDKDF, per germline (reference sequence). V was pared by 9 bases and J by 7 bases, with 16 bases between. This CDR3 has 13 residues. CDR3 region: CATESGIGNEQFF. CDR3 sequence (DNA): TGTGCCACGGAATCAGGGATTGGGAATGAGCAGTTCTTC. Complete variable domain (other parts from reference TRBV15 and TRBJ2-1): DAMVIQNPRYQVTQFGKPVTLSCSQTLNHNVMYWYQQKSSQAPKLLFHYYDKDFNNEADTPDNFQSRRPNTSFCFLDIRSPGLGDTAMYLCATESGIGNEQFFGPGTRLTVL.

The CDR3 loop reads CASSPPGGGEKLFF. CDR3 coding DNA: TGTGCCAGCAGCCCGCCTGGGGGCGGTGAAAAACTGTTTTTT. The chain carries TRBV5-6 and TRBJ1-4; D perhaps matches TRBD1 (6 bases). Germline V lookup: CDR1 SGHDT, CDR2 YYEEEE. Trimming shortened V by 4 bases and J by 7 bases, and 14 bases separated the two germline ends. There are 14 residues in the CDR3.

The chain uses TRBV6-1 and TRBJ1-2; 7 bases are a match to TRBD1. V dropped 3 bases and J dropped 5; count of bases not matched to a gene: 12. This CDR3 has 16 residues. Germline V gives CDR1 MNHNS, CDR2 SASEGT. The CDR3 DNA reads TGTGCCAGCAGTGACCCCTCCCCGGACAGGCGTTATGGCTACACCTTC. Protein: CASSDPSPDRRYGYTF.

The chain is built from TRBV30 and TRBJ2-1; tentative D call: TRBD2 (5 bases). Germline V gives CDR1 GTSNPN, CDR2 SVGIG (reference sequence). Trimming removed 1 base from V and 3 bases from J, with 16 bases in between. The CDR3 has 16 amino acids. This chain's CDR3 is CAWSGGRNLIYNEQFF. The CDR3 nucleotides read TGTGCCTGGAGTGGAGGGCGGAACTTAATCTACAATGAGCAGTTCTTC.

The CDR3 reads CAFHRGMGLTEAFF. The DNA of the CDR3 is TGTGCCTTCCACCGAGGGATGGGTTTGACTGAAGCTTTCTTT. This sequence joins TRBV30 and TRBJ1-1; D call uncertain. Trimming removed 7 bases from V and 5 bases from J, with 20 bases in between. CDR1 and CDR2 from the germline V gene are GTSNPN and SVGIG (reference sequence). This CDR3 is built from 14 residues.

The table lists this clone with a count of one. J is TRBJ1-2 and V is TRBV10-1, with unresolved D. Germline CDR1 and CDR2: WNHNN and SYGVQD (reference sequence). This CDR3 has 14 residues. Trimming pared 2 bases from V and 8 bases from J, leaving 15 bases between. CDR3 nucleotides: TGCGCCAGCAGTGAGGACACAGTGCCTTTGGGCTACACCTTC. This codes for CASSEDTVPLGYTF.